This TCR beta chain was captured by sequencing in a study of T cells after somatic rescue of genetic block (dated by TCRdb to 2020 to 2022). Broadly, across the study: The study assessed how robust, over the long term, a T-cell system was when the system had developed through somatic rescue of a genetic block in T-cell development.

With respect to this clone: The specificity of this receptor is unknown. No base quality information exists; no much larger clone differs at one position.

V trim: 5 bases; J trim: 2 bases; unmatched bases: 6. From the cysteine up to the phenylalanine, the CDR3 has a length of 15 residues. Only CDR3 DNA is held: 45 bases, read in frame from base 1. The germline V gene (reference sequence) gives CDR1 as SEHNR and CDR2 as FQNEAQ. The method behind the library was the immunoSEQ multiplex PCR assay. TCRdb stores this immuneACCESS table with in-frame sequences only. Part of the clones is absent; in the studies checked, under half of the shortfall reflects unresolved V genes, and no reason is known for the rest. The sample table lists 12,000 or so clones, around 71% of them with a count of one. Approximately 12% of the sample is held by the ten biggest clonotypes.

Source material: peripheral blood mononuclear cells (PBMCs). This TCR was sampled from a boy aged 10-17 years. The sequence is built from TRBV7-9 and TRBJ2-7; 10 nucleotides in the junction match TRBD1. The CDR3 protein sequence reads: CASSPSGTGAYEQYF. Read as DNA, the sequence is TGTGCCAGCAGCCCATCCGGGACAGGGGCCTACGAGCAGTACTTC.